Described below is a single TCR beta chain sequence and its context. There is no known antigen for this receptor. Base qualities are missing; no much larger clone stands one base away. The junction shows trimming of 4 bases on V and 4 bases on J, plus 22 bases between the germline ends. The CDR3 goes from the cysteine to the phenylalanine over 16 residues. This entry keeps only the CDR3 DNA: 48 bases, framed from base 1. According to the germline V gene, CDR1 reads SQVTM and CDR2 reads ANQGSEA. The data were obtained in a study of control samples from healthy donors and cancer patients (dated by TCRdb to about 2020). Library construction relied on the immunoSEQ multiplex PCR assay. TCRdb's version of the immuneACCESS table is confined to in-frame rearrangements and falls short of the full clone set. An unresolved V gene accounts for under half of the shortfall where checked; the remainder is of unknown origin. For this sample there are around 140,000 clones; roughly 93% appear just once. The ten largest clones represent 5.8% of the sample.

The chain uses TRBV29-1 and TRBJ1-1; no D segment can be confidently identified. Sequenced sample: blood. This receptor was obtained from a man between 18 and 29 years old in good health. The base sequence is TGCAGCGTTGGGGTCCGGCCTTACTATTCAGGCACTGAAGCTTTCTTT. Its product reads: CSVGVRPYYSGTEAFF.